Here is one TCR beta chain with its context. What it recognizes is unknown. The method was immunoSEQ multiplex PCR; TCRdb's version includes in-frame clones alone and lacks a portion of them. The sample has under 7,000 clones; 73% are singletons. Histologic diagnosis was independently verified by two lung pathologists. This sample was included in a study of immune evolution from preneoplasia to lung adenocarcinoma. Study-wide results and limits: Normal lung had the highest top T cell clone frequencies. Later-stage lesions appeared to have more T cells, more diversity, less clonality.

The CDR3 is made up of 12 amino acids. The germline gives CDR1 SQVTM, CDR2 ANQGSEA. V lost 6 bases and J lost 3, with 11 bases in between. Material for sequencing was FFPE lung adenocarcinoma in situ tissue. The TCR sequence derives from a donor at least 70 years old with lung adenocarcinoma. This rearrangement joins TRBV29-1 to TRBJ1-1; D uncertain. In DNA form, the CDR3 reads TGCAGCGTCCCCTTCCGTGACACTGAAGCTTTCTTT. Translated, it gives CSVPFRDTEAFF.